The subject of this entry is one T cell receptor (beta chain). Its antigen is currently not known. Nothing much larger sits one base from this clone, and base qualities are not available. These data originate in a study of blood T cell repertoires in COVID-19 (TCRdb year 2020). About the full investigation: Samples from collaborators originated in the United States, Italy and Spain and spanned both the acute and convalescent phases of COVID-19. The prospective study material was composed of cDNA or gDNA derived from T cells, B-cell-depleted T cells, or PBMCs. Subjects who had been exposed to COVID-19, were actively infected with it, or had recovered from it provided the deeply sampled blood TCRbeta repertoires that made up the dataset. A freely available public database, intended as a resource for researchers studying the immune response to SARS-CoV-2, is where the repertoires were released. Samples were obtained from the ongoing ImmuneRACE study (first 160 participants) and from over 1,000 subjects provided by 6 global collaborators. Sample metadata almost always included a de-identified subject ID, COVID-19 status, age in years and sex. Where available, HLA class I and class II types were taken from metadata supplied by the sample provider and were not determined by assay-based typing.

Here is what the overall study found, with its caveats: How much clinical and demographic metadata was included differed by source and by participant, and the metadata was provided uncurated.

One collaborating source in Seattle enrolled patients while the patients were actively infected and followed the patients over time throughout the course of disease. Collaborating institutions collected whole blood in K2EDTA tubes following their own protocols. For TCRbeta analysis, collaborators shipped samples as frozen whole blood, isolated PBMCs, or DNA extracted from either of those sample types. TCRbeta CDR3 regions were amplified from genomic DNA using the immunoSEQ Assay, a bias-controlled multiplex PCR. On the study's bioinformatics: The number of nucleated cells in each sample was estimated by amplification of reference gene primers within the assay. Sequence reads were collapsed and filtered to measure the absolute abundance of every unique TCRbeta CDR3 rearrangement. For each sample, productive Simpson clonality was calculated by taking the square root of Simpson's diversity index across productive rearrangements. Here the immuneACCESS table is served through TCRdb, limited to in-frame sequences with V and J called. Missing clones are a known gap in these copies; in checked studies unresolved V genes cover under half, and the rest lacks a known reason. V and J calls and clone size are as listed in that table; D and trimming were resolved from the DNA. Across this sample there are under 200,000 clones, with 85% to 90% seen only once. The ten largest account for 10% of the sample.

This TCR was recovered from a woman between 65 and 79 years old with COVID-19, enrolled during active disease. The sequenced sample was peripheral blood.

CDR3 sequence: CASRQGAYEQYF. The bases read TGCGCCAGCCGACAGGGAGCCTACGAGCAGTACTTC. The chain is encoded by TRBV10-1 joined to TRBJ2-7, with 7 bases aligning to TRBD1. Germline trimming: 8 bases from V, 2 bases from J; junction bases outside gene matches: 3. The germline V gene encodes CDR1 WNHNN and CDR2 SYGVQD (reference sequence). Counted from cysteine to phenylalanine, this CDR3 has 12 amino acids. Here the CDR3 DNA is all that survives: 36 bases in frame from base 1.